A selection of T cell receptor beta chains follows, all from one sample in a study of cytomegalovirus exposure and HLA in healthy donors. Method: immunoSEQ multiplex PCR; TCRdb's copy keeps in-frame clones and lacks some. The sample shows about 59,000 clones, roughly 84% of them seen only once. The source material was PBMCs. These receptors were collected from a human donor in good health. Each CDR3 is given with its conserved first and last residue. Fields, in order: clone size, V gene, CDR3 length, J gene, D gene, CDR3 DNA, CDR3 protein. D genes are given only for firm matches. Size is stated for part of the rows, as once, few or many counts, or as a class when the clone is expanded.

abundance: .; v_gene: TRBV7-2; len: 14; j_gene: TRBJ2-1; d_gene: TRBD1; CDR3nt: TGTGCCAGCAGCTTAGGGACAGGGTACAATGAGCAGTTCTTC; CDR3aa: CASSLGTGYNEQFF
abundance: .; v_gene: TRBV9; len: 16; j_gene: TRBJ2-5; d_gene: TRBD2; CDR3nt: TGTGCCAGCAGCATAATGCTGGGACTAGCGTCTGAGACCCAGTACTTC; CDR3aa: CASSIMLGLASETQYF
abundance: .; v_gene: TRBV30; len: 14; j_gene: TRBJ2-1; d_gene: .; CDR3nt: TGTGCCTGGTCCACTAGTACAATGTACAATGAGCAGTTCTTC; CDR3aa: CAWSTSTMYNEQFF
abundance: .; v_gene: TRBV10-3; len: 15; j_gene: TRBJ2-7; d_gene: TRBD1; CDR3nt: TGTGCCATCAGCCCCAGGGGGCCCAGCTCCTACGAGCAGTACTTC; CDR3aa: CAISPRGPSSYEQYF
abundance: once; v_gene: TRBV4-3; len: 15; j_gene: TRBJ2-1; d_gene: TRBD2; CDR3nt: TGCGCCAGCAGCCAAGAAGGCGGGAGTTCGGGGGAGCAGTTCTTC; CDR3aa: CASSQEGGSSGEQFF
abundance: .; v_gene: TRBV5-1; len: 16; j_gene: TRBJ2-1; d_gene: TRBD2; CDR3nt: TGCGCCAGCAGCCCGGAGCGGGGGGGTATCTACAATGAGCAGTTCTTC; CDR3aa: CASSPERGGIYNEQFF
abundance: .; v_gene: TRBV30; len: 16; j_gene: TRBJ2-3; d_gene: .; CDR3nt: TGTGCCTGGAGTGGGTCGACAGGGACTAGCACAGATACGCAGTATTTT; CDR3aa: CAWSGSTGTSTDTQYF
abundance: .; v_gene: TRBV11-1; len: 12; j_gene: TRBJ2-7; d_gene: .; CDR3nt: TGTGCCATTGGGGCAGGGCCCTACGAGCAGTACTTC; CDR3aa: CAIGAGPYEQYF
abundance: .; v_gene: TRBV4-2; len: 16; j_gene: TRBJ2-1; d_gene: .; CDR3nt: TGTGCCAGCAGCCAAGAGGGACTTGGCTCCTACAATGAGCAGTTCTTC; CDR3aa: CASSQEGLGSYNEQFF
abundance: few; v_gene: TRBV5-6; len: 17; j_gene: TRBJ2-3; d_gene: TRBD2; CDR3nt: TGTGCCAGCAGCACTGCTGCGGCGAGCGGGATCACAGATACGCAGTATTTT; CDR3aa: CASSTAAASGITDTQYF
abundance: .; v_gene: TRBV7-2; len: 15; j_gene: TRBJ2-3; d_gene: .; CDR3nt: TGTGCCAGCAGCTCCCTGGGGCTCAACACAGATACGCAGTATTTT; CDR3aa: CASSSLGLNTDTQYF
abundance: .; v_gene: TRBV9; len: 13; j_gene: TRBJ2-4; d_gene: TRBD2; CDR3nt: TGTGCCAGGAGGTGGGCGGGGGAGAACATTCAGTACTTC; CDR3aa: CARRWAGENIQYF
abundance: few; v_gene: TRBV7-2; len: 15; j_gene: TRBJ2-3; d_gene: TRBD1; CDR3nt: TGTGCCAGCAGCTCAGGACAGGGGTCGGCAGATACGCAGTATTTT; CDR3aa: CASSSGQGSADTQYF
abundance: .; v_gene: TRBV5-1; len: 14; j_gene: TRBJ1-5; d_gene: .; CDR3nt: TGCGCCAGCAGCTTAAGGACAGGCAATCAGCCCCAGCATTTT; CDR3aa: CASSLRTGNQPQHF
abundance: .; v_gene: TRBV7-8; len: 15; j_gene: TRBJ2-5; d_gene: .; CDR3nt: TGTGCCAGCAGTCGCGGTCCCGGAAGCCAAGAGACCCAGTACTTC; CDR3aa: CASSRGPGSQETQYF
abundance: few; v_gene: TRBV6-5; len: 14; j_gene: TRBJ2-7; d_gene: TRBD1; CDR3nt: TGTGCCAGCAGAGGCGGGACAGGGGGCCACGAGCAGTACTTC; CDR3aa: CASRGGTGGHEQYF
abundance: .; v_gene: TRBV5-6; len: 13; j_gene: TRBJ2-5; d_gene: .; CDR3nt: TGTGCCAGCAGCTTGCTGAGGGAAGAGACCCAGTACTTC; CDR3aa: CASSLLREETQYF
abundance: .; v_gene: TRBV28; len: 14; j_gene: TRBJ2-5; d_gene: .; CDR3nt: TGTGCCAGCAGTTTGTGGGGGGACCAAGAGACCCAGTACTTC; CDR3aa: CASSLWGDQETQYF
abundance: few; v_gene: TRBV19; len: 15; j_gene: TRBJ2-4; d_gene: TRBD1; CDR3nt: TGTGCCAGTAGTACCCGGTGGACAGGGGAGGACATTCAGTACTTC; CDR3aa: CASSTRWTGEDIQYF
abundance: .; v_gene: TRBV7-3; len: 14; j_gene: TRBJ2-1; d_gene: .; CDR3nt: TGTGCCAGCAGCCAAATTGGGGGGGGCGGTGAGCAGTTCTTC; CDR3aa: CASSQIGGGGEQFF
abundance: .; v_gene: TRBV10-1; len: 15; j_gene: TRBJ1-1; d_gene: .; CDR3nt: TGCGCCAGCAGTGAGTCGATTACCCTAGGCACTGAAGCTTTCTTT; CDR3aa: CASSESITLGTEAFF
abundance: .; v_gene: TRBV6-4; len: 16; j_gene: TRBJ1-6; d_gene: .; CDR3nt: TGTGCCAGCAGTGACACGTACAGGGACCATAATTCACCCCTCCACTTT; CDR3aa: CASSDTYRDHNSPLHF
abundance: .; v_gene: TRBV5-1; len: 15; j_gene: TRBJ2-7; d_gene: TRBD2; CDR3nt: TGCGCCAGCAGCGTTACTAGCGGGGGGCACTACGAGCAGTACTTC; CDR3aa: CASSVTSGGHYEQYF
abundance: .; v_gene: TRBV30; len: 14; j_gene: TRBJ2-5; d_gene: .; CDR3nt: TGTGCCTGGAGTGTACCGGGTACCCAAGAGACCCAGTACTTC; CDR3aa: CAWSVPGTQETQYF
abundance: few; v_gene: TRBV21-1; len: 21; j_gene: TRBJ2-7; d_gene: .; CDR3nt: .; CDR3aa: CASSNKVGSGSVRVRSYEQYF
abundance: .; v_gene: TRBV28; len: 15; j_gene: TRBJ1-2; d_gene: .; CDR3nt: TGTGCCAGCAGTTTCCCGGGGGGCCAAGGCTATGGCTACACCTTC; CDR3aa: CASSFPGGQGYGYTF
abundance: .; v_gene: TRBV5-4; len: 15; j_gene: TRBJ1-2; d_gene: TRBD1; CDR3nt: TGTGCCAGCAGCTTGGGAGGGGGCAGGAACTATGGCTACACCTTC; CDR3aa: CASSLGGGRNYGYTF
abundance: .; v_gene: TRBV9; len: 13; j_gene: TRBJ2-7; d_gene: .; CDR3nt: TGTGCCAGCAGCGTAGTCGGCGGATACGAGCAGTACTTC; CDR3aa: CASSVVGGYEQYF
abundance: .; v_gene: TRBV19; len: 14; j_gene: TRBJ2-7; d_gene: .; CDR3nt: TGTGCCAGTCAACAATTTGGAAGGGGCTACGAGCAGTACTTC; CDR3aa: CASQQFGRGYEQYF
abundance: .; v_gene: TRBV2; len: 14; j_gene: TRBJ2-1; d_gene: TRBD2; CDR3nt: TGTGCCAGCAGTGAAGGCGGGAGGGCCTATGAGCAGTTCTTC; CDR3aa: CASSEGGRAYEQFF
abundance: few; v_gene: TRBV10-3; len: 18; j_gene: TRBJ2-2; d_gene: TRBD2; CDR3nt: TGTGCCATCAGTGGGGGACTAGCGGGAGACGGGAACACCGGGGAGCTGTTTTTT; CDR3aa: CAISGGLAGDGNTGELFF
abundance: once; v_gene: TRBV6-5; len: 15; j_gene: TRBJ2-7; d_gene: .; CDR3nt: TGTGCCAGCAGCACAAAACCAATGGTTAACTACGAGCAGTACTTC; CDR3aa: CASSTKPMVNYEQYF
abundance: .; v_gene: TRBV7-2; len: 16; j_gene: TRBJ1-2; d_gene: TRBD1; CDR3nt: TGTGCCAGCAGACCGGACAGGGGGGGAAGGGACTATGGCTACACCTTC; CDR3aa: CASRPDRGGRDYGYTF
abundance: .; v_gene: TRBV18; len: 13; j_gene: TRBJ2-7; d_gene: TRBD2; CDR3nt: TGTGCCAGCGGGACTAGTGGGATCCGCGAGCAGTACTTC; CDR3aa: CASGTSGIREQYF
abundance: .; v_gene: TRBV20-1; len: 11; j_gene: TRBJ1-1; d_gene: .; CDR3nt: TGCAGTGCTAGATCGGCGGGTGGGGCTTTCTTT; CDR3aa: CSARSAGGAFF
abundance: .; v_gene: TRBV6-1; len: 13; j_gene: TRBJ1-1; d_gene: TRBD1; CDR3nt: TGTGCCAGCAGCCGGGACAGGAACACTGAAGCTTTCTTT; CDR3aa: CASSRDRNTEAFF
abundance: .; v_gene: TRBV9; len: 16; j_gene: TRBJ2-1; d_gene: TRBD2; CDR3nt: TGTGCCAGCAGCGTAGTCGCGATAGCGGGAGCCAATGAGCAGTTCTTC; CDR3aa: CASSVVAIAGANEQFF
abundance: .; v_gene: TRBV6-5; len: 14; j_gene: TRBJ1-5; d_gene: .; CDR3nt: TGTGCCAGCAGTTACACACGGGGCAATCAGCCCCAGCATTTT; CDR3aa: CASSYTRGNQPQHF
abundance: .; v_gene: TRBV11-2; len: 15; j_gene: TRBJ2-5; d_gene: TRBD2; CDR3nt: TGTGCCAGCAGCTTAGTGCTAGCGGGAGTAGGGACCCAGTACTTC; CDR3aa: CASSLVLAGVGTQYF
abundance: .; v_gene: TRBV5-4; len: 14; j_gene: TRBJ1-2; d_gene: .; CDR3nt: TGTGCCAGCACCAAGGGGCCGGCCGACTATGGCTACACCTTC; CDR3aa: CASTKGPADYGYTF